Here is one T cell receptor (beta chain) with its context. Its antigen is not yet known. No base quality values were provided; no much bigger clone lies one nucleotide off. Cut back by 1 base and 6 bases, the V and J ends lie 6 bases apart. The CDR3 covers 13 residues, taking in both the cysteine and the phenylalanine. Only the CDR3 part of the read is kept: 39 bases, read in frame from the first base. CDR1 and CDR2 are read off the germline V gene as SGHNT and YENEEA. The collaborating institutions used their own protocols to collect whole blood in K2EDTA tubes. For TCRbeta analysis, collaborator samples were shipped as frozen whole blood, as isolated PBMCs, or as DNA extracted from either sample type. The source of the sample is a study of blood T cell repertoires in COVID-19 (dated by TCRdb to the early 2020s). About the investigation overall: Samples covering the acute and convalescent phases of COVID-19 were provided by collaborators in the United States, Italy and Spain. The material from the prospective study consisted of cDNA or gDNA derived from T cells, B-cell-depleted T cells, or PBMCs. The dataset comprised deeply sampled blood TCRbeta repertoires from subjects exposed to, actively infected with, or recovered from COVID-19. A freely available public database, intended as a resource for researchers studying the immune response to SARS-CoV-2, is where the repertoires were released. The samples were drawn from the first 160 participants of the ongoing ImmuneRACE study and from over a thousand subjects provided by 6 global collaborators. Sample metadata almost always included a de-identified subject ID, COVID-19 status, age in years and sex. HLA class I and class II types, where available, came from metadata supplied by the sample provider rather than from assay-based typing. The investigation overall reported the following: Clinical and demographic metadata were provided uncurated, with the amount varying by source and participant.

TCRbeta CDR3 regions were amplified from genomic DNA by means of the immunoSEQ Assay, a bias-controlled multiplex PCR. From the authors' description of their analysis: Nucleated cell counts per sample were estimated from amplification of reference gene primers within the assay. Sequence reads were collapsed and filtered to measure the absolute abundance of every unique TCRbeta CDR3 rearrangement. Productive Simpson clonality was computed per sample as the square root of Simpson's diversity index over productive rearrangements. This immuneACCESS table, as held by TCRdb, lists in-frame sequences with V and J called but not all clones. Of the missing ones, under half trace to an unresolved V gene in checked studies; the others have no known cause. That table gives V, J and clone size, and the DNA gave D and trimming. Counted in this sample were about 74,000 clones; 70% to 80% of them appeared once. The top ten hold around a fifth of the sample.

Sequencing used peripheral blood. This sequence originates from a man aged 70 or older with acute or convalescent COVID-19. Recombination joined TRBV11-3 with TRBJ2-2, with the D gene not confidently named. The CDR3 amino acid sequence is: CASSLAYPGELFF. The nucleotides are TGTGCCAGCAGCTTAGCCTACCCCGGGGAGCTGTTTTTT.